This T cell receptor (beta chain) was recovered during a study of regulatory T cells in long-lasting Graves disease (dated by TCRdb to about 2021). General notes on the study: In the newly diagnosed Graves' disease group, patients had been taking antithyroid drugs for less than 3 months. Peripheral blood TCR sequencing and RNA sequencing compared persistent Graves' disease patients with newly diagnosed Graves' disease patients. The study was registered as a clinical trial and conducted in China. A total of around 35 samples underwent TCR sequencing, from 13 patients with persistent Graves' disease and 20 or so patients with newly diagnosed Graves' disease. The study at large found these results: Persistent Graves' disease patients showed lower TCR Shannon entropy and fewer highly expanded clones than newly diagnosed patients, suggesting clonal expansion. Only the TCR beta chain was sequenced and analyzed. The small sample size was acknowledged by the authors as a limitation that may reduce accuracy. The study examined only peripheral blood because the primary lesion, thyroid tissue, could not be accessed. More public clonotypes were shared among persistent patients (fewer than 3,000) than among newly diagnosed patients (966). Preferential use of TRBV28, TRBJ1-2 and TRBJ2-5 was observed in persistent disease, whereas TRBV20-1 and TRBJ2-1 were favored in newly diagnosed disease.

With regard to this clonotype: Its antigen target is currently unknown. There are no base qualities to consult, and no much larger clone falls within one base.

Libraries were made using multiplex PCR. TCRdb lists the instrument as Illumina HiSeq 4000. TCR beta libraries were built with iRepertoire HTBI primers and Arm-PCR amplification of CDR3 regions. Before sequencing, the PCR products underwent gel purification. The paper's data handling went like this. Across samples, 60 to 80 TRBV and 14 TRBJ segments were identified and used for gene usage analysis of CDR3 amino acid clonotypes. COPE and FqMerger were used to merge the filtered high-quality paired reads into contigs. BLAST was used to align contigs to IMGT TRBV, TRBD and TRBJ reference genes, and CDR3 was defined according to IMGT. Any clonotype with a frequency above 0.1% was counted as a highly expanded clone. Repertoire diversity was measured by Shannon entropy, and V-J evenness by the Gini coefficient. Clonotypes shared by more than one individual were considered public. TCRdb reanalyzed the raw reads on its own, using fastp at Q25 for trimming and MiXCR for clone calling, and kept in-frame beta chains. A single entry per CDR3 protein holds the most common genes and DNA from its merged rows. The V and J calls were determined by TCRdb, not by the authors. The sample records fewer than 650,000 distinct CDR3 sequences, roughly 15% of which are singletons. 18% of the sample is held by the ten biggest clonotypes.

The CDR3 holds 15 amino acids from the cysteine to the phenylalanine. Just CDR3 DNA is preserved here, 45 bases in frame from base 1. V is reduced by 1 base and J by 4 bases, leaving a spacing of 14 bases between them. From the germline V gene, CDR1 is MGHRA and CDR2 is YSYEKL. This specimen's time point label, interpreted: newly diagnosed GD, antithyroid drugs for less than 3 months. For both TCR sequencing and RNA sequencing, RNA was extracted from PBMCs using TRIzol. Graves' disease was diagnosed according to American Thyroid Association guidelines. Patients were recruited from an endocrinology department in Xi'an, China. Each patient gave around 9 milliliters of peripheral blood, collected in an EDTA anticoagulant tube. Ficoll Paque Plus density gradient separation was used to isolate PBMCs, and no further T cell sorting was performed. An Agilent 2100 Bioanalyzer and agarose gel were used to check RNA quality, and a NanoDrop 2000 was used to measure RNA concentration.

These same records also appear under a second study, on T cells in Graves' hyperthyroidism and ophthalmopathy. In that second paper, the authors write: Stable Graves' hyperthyroidism was defined as no progression to ophthalmopathy during 18 months of follow-up. The hyperthyroidism patients were between 18 and 65 years old and newly diagnosed, with a disease duration of less than 2 months. Patients with uncontrolled infections, other autoimmune diseases, pregnancy or lactation were excluded. Clinical symptoms, serum thyroxine and TRAb, thyroid ultrasound, and orbital computed tomography formed the basis for the diagnoses. The first round of RT-PCR for the TCR CDR3 was performed with the HTBI primer set and the Qiagen OneStep RT-PCR kit. Most expanded thyroid clonotypes (frequency above 0.001) were also detected in blood, a finding suggesting that blood repertoires may reflect thyroid immune responses. In cross-validation, a model built on a 13 V-J signature told ophthalmopathy apart from stable hyperthyroidism with approximately 90% sensitivity and roughly 81% specificity, and in testing the same model reached 80%/75%. In validation, the model predicted progression to ophthalmopathy with around 71% sensitivity and around 72% specificity, a median of approximately 6.7 months before onset. To identify distinguishing TCR V-J signatures, a discovery cohort of about 95 patients was used, comprising some 45 with Graves' ophthalmopathy and approximately 58 with stable Graves' hyperthyroidism. Prospective prediction of ophthalmopathy was tested in an independent validation cohort consisting of 18 to 20 hyperthyroidism patients and over 15 patients who later progressed to ophthalmopathy. The approximately 100 discovery patients were randomly divided into training and test sets at a 7:3 ratio. The study also compared thyroid tissue and blood T-cell repertoires from roughly 6 Graves' hyperthyroidism patients. Following sampling, methimazole starting at 30 mg daily was given to hyperthyroidism patients, and high-dose intravenous methylprednisolone was given to ophthalmopathy patients. A second multiplex PCR round built the libraries, followed by size selection and purification. Paired-end sequencing of the libraries was performed with 100 bp reads on an Illumina HiSeq2000. SOAPnuke was used to process the raw data, removing reads that contained adapters or uncalled bases, had a mean Phred below 15, or lacked an exact match to the constant primer or identifier. High-quality paired reads were merged with COPE v1.2.5, and unique nucleotide sequences were defined as clonotypes. MiTCR v1.1 was used to align the clonotypes against IMGT TRBV, TRBD and TRBJ reference segments. Only V-J combinations with frequency above 0.0001, covering 98% to 99.2% of repertoires, were analysed. A TCS score was defined as the ratio of F50 (clonal expansion) to E x V (chaos), with BLOSUM62-based TCRdist applied between CDR3 peptides within each V-J. Welch's t-statistics and random forest reduced 450 to 600 V-J features to roughly 13, which were used in a naive Bayes classifier (R e1071). Sample size was not statistically predetermined, and blinding of investigators to group allocation was not performed. The paper reports TCR Vbeta CDR3 sequencing of 130 to 150 peripheral blood samples: 40 to 45 ophthalmopathy, 75 to 80 hyperthyroidism and 17 progressor patients.

The receptor comes from a woman in her 30s with Graves disease. Donor details come from another sample of the same person, matched by shared clones. The sample in question was peripheral blood mononuclear cells (PBMCs), obtained at new diagnosis, from a patient treated with antithyroid drugs. The sequence joins TRBV4-1 to TRBJ2-7, with a tentative D call of TRBD1 or TRBD2, each matching 6 bases. The nucleotides are TGCGCCAGCAGCCAAGGTGTAGGAGGGGGGTACGAGCAGTACTTC. This encodes CASSQGVGGGYEQYF.